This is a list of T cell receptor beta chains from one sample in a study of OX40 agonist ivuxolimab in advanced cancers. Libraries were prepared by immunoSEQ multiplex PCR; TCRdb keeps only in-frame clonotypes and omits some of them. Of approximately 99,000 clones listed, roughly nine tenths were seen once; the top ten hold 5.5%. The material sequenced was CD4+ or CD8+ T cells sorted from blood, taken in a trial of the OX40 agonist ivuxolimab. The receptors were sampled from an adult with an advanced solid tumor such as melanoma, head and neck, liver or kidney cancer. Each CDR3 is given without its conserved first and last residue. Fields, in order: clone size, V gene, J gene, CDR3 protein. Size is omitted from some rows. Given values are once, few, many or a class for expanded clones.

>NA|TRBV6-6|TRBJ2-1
ASSYSGTGEAEQF
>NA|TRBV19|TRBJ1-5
ASSWTGDSNQPQH
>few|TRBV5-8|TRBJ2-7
ASSLAPGRSSYEQY
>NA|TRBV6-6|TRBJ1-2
ASSYVGQGFYGYT
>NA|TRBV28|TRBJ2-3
ASHHSVTDTQY
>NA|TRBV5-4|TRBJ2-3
ASSLPGQGRYTQY
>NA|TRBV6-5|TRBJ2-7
ASSRDSPYEQY
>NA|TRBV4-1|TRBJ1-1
ASSQKGKENTEAF
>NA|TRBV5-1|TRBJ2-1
ASSFGQGAYQSSYNEQF
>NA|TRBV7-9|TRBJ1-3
ASSLGGSGNTIY
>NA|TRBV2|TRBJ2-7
ASKGGASYEQY
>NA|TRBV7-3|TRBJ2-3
ASSLITGGHQDTQY
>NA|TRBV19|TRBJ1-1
ASIGRTGFTEAF
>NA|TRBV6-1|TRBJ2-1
ASKRLAYNEQF
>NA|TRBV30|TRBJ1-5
AWSAGLYNQPQH
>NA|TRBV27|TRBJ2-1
ASSFPGTGGRPSSYNEQF
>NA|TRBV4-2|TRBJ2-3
ASSQLTQGGRDTQY
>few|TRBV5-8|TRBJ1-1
ASSLSANTEAF
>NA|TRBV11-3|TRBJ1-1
ASSPPGQGRGAF
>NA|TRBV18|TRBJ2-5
ASSPTGATEETQY
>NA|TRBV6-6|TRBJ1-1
ASSKDSLNTEAF
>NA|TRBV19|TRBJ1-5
ASSRRDNQPQH
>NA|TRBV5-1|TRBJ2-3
ASSRWSSGGSDTQY
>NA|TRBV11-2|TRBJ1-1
ASSRTGSTEAF
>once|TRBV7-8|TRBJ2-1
ASSLFVGTSGIYNEQF
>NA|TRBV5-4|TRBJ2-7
ASSGLGTGGQVRYEQY
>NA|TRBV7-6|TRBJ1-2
ASSDQGAVT
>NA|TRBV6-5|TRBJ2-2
ASRTGGNTGELF
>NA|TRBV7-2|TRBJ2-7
ASSLTYEQY
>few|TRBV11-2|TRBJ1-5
ASSFGREGGNQPQH
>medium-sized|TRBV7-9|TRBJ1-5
ASSVGVSPQH
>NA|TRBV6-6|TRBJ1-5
ASSPPGNSNQPQH
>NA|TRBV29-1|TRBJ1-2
SVVGQGASLGGYT
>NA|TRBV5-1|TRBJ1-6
ASSDSGTVNSPLH
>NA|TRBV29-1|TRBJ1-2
SVQSTGDYGYT
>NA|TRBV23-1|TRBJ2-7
ASSQSAGTGLLYEQY
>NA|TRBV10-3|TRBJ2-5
AITPDPAGETQY
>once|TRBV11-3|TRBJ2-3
ASSSGGGLAGDTQY
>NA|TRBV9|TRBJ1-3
ASSHGASGGNTIY
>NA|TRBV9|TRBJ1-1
ASSLAGTGGSTEAF
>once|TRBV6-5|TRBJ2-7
ASSYTGQGSYEQY
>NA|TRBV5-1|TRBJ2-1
ASSLAGGASYNEQF
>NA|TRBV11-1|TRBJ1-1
ASSLRGGAGTEAF
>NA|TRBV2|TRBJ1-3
ASEGVVAGNTIY
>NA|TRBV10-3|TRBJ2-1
AIRVGLAGDEQF
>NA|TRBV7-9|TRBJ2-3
ASSLVVGVTDTQY
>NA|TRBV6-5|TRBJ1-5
ASSYSGQGWPQH
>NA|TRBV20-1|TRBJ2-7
SAQRVGEQY
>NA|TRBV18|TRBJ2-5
ASSPTSGGETQY